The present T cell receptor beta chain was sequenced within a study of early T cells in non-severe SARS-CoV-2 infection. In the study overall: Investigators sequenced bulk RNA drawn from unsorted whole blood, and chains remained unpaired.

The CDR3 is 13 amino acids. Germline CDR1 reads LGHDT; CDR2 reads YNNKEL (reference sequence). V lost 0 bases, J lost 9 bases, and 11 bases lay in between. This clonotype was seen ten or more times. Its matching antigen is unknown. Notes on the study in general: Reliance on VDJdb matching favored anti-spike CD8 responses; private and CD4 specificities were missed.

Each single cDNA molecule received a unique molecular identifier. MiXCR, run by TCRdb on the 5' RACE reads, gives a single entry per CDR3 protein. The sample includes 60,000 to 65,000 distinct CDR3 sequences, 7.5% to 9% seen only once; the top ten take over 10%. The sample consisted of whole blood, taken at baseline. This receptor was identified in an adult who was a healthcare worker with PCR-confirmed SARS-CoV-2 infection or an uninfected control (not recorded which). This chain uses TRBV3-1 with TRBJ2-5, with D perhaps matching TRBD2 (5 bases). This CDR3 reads CASSQDISGAQYF. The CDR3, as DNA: TGTGCCAGCAGCCAAGATATTTCCGGGGCCCAGTACTTC.